One sample yielded the 18 T cell receptor beta chains listed below, sequenced in a study of shared T cell receptors in the human thymus. Data came from immunoSEQ multiplex PCR; TCRdb stores just in-frame clones and leaves some out. Among around 340,000 clones listed, over 90% were seen once. The sequencing sample was made of thymocytes. The receptors were sampled from a human donor.

The chain links TRBV28 to TRBJ2-1; D may be TRBD1 or TRBD2 (5 bases each). This CDR3 has 15 residues. Germline CDR1 MDHEN, CDR2 SYDVKM. V dropped 6 bases and J dropped 4 bases, with 16 bases sitting between them. The CDR3 protein is CASSLHAGGYNEQFF. CDR3 nucleotide sequence: TGTGCCAGCAGCCTACACGCTGGGGGTTACAATGAGCAGTTCTTC.

This clone showed up just once. The genes are TRBV6-5 and TRBJ2-4; D not certain. Germline V gene data show CDR1 as MNHEY and CDR2 as SVGAGI. The length of the CDR3 is 14 residues. Trimming pared 5 bases from V and 6 bases from J, leaving 14 bases between. The CDR3 sequence: CASSNDPGGNIQYF. DNA for the CDR3: TGTGCCAGCAGTAACGATCCTGGCGGAAACATTCAGTACTTC.

The chain recombines TRBV6-1 with TRBJ2-1; D may be TRBD1 or TRBD2 (6 bases each). Germline V gene lookup returns CDR1 MNHNS and CDR2 SASEGT. CDR3 length equals 14 residues. Trimming took 6 bases from V and 1 from J, leaving 10 bases between them. CDR3 sequence reads: CASRRDKSYNEQFF. For the CDR3, the DNA is TGTGCCAGCAGGCGGGACAAGTCCTACAATGAGCAGTTCTTC.

This chain uses TRBV6-1 with TRBJ2-7; 10 nucleotides match TRBD2. Trimming at V came to 6 bases and at J to 3 bases, leaving 8 bases not matched to a gene. CDR1 MNHNS and CDR2 SASEGT come from the germline V gene. The CDR3 loop spans 15 amino acids. The CDR3 DNA follows: TGTGCCAGCAGAGATTGGCTAGCGGGAGACTACGAGCAGTACTTC. Translated, it gives CASRDWLAGDYEQYF.

The chain combines TRBV2 with TRBJ2-7, with D possibly being TRBD2 (5 bases). This CDR3 spans 14 amino acids. V was shortened by 3 bases and J by 5 bases, with 14 bases between the two germline ends. CDR1 is SNHLY and CDR2 is FYNNEI in the germline V gene. In nucleotides, the CDR3 is TGTGCCAGCAGTGAGAGGGATAGGATTCACGAGCAGTACTTC. This encodes CASSERDRIHEQYF.

The chain couples TRBV4-3 to TRBJ2-1; 8 bases are shared with TRBD2. The germline V gene has CDR1 LGHNA and CDR2 YSLEER. CDR3 size: 18 residues. V lost 0 bases to trimming and J lost 1 base; unmatched junction nucleotides: 8. The DNA for the CDR3 is TGCGCCAGCAGCCAAGAAAAGAGCGGGAGCTTTTCCTACAATGAGCAGTTCTTC. It translates to CASSQEKSGSFSYNEQFF.

The V call is TRBV6-4, the J call TRBJ1-1; D gene uncertain. The V gene lost 3 bases and the J gene lost 1 base, with 12 bases spanning the gap. CDR3 size: 15 residues. Looked up from germline, CDR1 is MRHNA and CDR2 is SNTAGT. The CDR3 DNA is TGTGCCAGCAGTGAGGCCCCAGGAACGAACACTGAAGCTTTCTTT. Amino acids: CASSEAPGTNTEAFF.

The chain recombines TRBV6-4 with TRBJ2-6; TRBD1 might be the D (5 bases). V lost 4 bases, J lost 12 bases, and 16 bases lay in between. The CDR3 is 14 residues long. Germline values: CDR1 MRHNA, CDR2 SNTAGT. DNA of the CDR3: TGTGCCAGCAGTGCCCAATTAGACAGCTCCGTCCTGACTTTC. As protein: CASSAQLDSSVLTF.

The chain carries TRBV2 and TRBJ2-3; TRBD2 is a possible D gene (6 bases). CDR3 length: 13 amino acids. Germline CDR1 and CDR2: SNHLY and FYNNEI. Trimming took off 6 bases at V and 10 bases at J, with 17 bases between the two ends. The CDR3 sequence is CASRPLTRFAQYF. The CDR3 DNA reads as TGTGCCAGCAGACCCTTGACTAGGTTCGCGCAGTATTTT.

The V call is TRBV7-4, the J call TRBJ1-1; TRBD1 is a possible D gene (6 bases). Germline CDR1 and CDR2: SGHVT and SQSDAQ. CDR3 length equals 17 residues. V lost 5 bases to trimming and J lost 3 bases, with 22 bases between them. CDR3 sequence reads: CASSRAGAQAKDTEAFF. CDR3 sequence (DNA): TGTGCCAGCAGCCGAGCGGGGGCTCAGGCTAAGGACACTGAAGCTTTCTTT.

The chain has TRBV27 and TRBJ1-5; D remains unclear. Germline-derived CDR1 and CDR2 are MNHEY and SMNVEV (reference sequence). There are 16 residues in the CDR3. V lost 0 bases to trimming and J lost 2 bases, with 11 bases between them. For the CDR3, the DNA is TGTGCCAGCAGTTTATCTGGGCAGGAACGCAATCAGCCCCAGCATTTT. Translating gives CASSLSGQERNQPQHF.

V gene TRBV6-4 combines with J gene TRBJ2-3; a weak D match, TRBD1 (6 bases). The CDR3 runs to 16 residues. CDR1 MRHNA and CDR2 SNTAGT come from the germline V gene. The V gene lost 2 bases and the J gene lost 0 bases, with 12 bases spanning the gap. CDR3 amino acids: CASSDKGGDSTDTQYF. CDR3 nucleotide sequence: TGTGCCAGCAGTGACAAAGGGGGTGATAGCACAGATACGCAGTATTTT.

The chain is built from TRBV7-9 and TRBJ1-2, with TRBD1 matching 11 bases. The trim removed 5 bases at V and 2 bases at J, leaving 13 bases unmatched. The CDR3 consists of 18 residues. The germline V gene has CDR1 SEHNR and CDR2 FQNEAQ (reference sequence). The CDR3 sequence: CASSKEGDRGIGNYGYTF. The CDR3 nucleotides read TGTGCCAGCAGCAAAGAGGGGGACAGGGGGATAGGAAACTATGGCTACACCTTC.

The CDR3 DNA follows: TGTGCCAGCAGCCCTGGGACTAGCGGGAGAAGGGCCTACAATGAGCAGTTCTTC. It is translated as CASSPGTSGRRAYNEQFF. The genes are TRBV5-4 and TRBJ2-1; TRBD2 matches 14 bases. The length of the CDR3 is 18 residues. CDR1 SGHNT and CDR2 YYREEE come from the germline V gene (reference sequence). Unmatched junction bases numbered 8, after V lost 4 bases and J lost 2 bases.

This chain joins TRBV20-1 and TRBJ1-2, with D possibly TRBD1 on 6 matching bases. Trimming shortened V by 5 bases and J by 6 bases, and 10 bases separated the two germline ends. CDR3 length: 11 amino acids. Germline lookup yields CDR1 DFQATT and CDR2 SNEGSKA (reference sequence). The CDR3 nucleotides are TGCAGTGCTTCGCAGGGGCATGGCTACACCTTC. Amino acid sequence: CSASQGHGYTF.

This clone has just a few counts. The chain has TRBV6-1 and TRBJ2-7; D may be TRBD1 or TRBD2 (5 bases each). With 6 bases removed from V and 3 bases from J, the gap between germline ends came to 12 bases. CDR3 length: 13 residues. CDR1 and CDR2 from the germline V gene are MNHNS and SASEGT. The CDR3 DNA reads TGTGCCAGCAGCACGGGACCGAACTACGAGCAGTACTTC. Translated: CASSTGPNYEQYF.

The rearrangement links TRBV7-2 to TRBJ2-7, with D maybe TRBD2 (6 bases). Germline lookup yields CDR1 SGHTA and CDR2 FQGNSA. Trimming took off 2 bases at V and 2 bases at J, with 16 bases between the two ends. The CDR3 extends over 16 amino acids. DNA of the CDR3: TGTGCCAGCAGCTTATCACCCCTAGCGCTCGCCTACGAGCAGTACTTC. The encoded protein is CASSLSPLALAYEQYF.

The V and J genes are TRBV11-1 and TRBJ1-2; no clear D gene. Trimming cost V 5 bases and J 1 base, with 8 bases left between them. The CDR3 is 13 residues long. Per the germline V gene, CDR1 is SGHAT and CDR2 is FQDESV (reference sequence). The CDR3 sequence: CASSGRINYGYTF. As DNA, the CDR3 is TGTGCCAGCAGCGGACGGATTAACTATGGCTACACCTTC.